Following are 21 T cell receptor beta chains from one sample sequenced in a study of blood T cell repertoires in COVID-19. Data came from immunoSEQ multiplex PCR; TCRdb stores just in-frame clones and leaves some out. The sample contains approximately 140,000 clones, approximately 88% of which appear only once. Sequencing was done on a sample of peripheral blood. These TCRs come from a man aged 60 to 69 with acute or convalescent COVID-19.

V gene TRBV7-3 combines with J gene TRBJ1-5, with 11 positions matching TRBD1. CDR1 and CDR2 (germline): SGHTA, FQGTGA. Trimming took 2 bases from V and 4 from J; bases not matched to a gene: 1. CDR3 length: 15 amino acids. CDR3 DNA sequence: TGTGCCAGCAGCTTAGGACAGGGGGCGAATCAGCCCCAGCATTTT. Protein sequence: CASSLGQGANQPQHF.

The DNA for the CDR3 is TGTGCCAGCAGCCCAGGGTCTTCCTCCTACGAGCAGTACTTC. Translation: CASSPGSSSYEQYF. V gene TRBV11-2 combines with J gene TRBJ2-7; tentative D call: TRBD1 (5 bases). This CDR3 has 14 residues. V lost 5 bases and J 0 bases, leaving 11 bases between the germline ends. Germline V lookup: CDR1 SGHAT, CDR2 FQNNGV.

The rearrangement joins TRBV2 to TRBJ2-7; D not certain. V lost 4 bases and J 4 bases, leaving 11 bases between the germline ends. CDR1 and CDR2 from the germline V gene are SNHLY and FYNNEI. CDR3 size: 13 residues. CDR3 protein: CASSAPFLYEQYF. In DNA, the CDR3 is TGTGCCAGCAGTGCCCCCTTTCTGTACGAGCAGTACTTC.

This clone was seen once. The chain has TRBV5-5 and TRBJ2-7, with D tentatively TRBD2 (5 bases). Trimming took 2 bases from V and 3 from J, leaving 12 bases between them. Germline V gene sequence: CDR1 SGHKS, CDR2 YYEKEE (reference sequence). The length of the CDR3 is 14 residues. CDR3 coding DNA: TGTGCCAGCAGCTTAAGGACTGCCCTCTACGAGCAGTACTTC. It yields the protein CASSLRTALYEQYF.

This clone was observed a handful of times. The chain recombines TRBV11-1 with TRBJ2-1; D is perhaps TRBD2 (6 bases). Germline V gene lookup returns CDR1 SGHAT and CDR2 FQDESV (reference sequence). V lost 6 bases and J lost 3, with 15 bases in between. The CDR3 is made up of 15 amino acids. The CDR3 nucleotides are TGTGCCAGCAGTTTGCGGGACCGCAACTACAATGAGCAGTTCTTC. It specifies CASSLRDRNYNEQFF.

This clone was observed a single time. This chain joins TRBV9 and TRBJ2-1; 14 nucleotides match TRBD2. With 0 bases clipped from V and 4 bases from J, the junction kept 12 bases outside the gene matches. Germline loops: CDR1 SGDLS, CDR2 YYNGEE. The CDR3 totals 20 residues. CDR3 protein: CASSVVGIGTSGSFYNEQFF. The CDR3 coding sequence is TGTGCCAGCAGCGTAGTGGGCATCGGGACTAGCGGGAGTTTTTACAATGAGCAGTTCTTC.

CDR3 sequence reads: CAWRRGTGATIISYNSPLHF. The CDR3 region has the DNA TGTGCCTGGCGGCGCGGGACAGGGGCCACCATCATCTCCTATAATTCACCCCTCCACTTT. The chain links TRBV30 to TRBJ1-6, with 10 bases lining up with TRBD1. The CDR3 runs 20 residues. Germline assignment: CDR1 GTSNPN and CDR2 SVGIG (reference sequence). Germline trimming cut 5 bases from V and 0 bases from J; bases unmatched to any gene: 16. The full variable domain, rest sourced from reference TRBV30 and TRBJ1-6, is SQTIHQWPATLVQPVGSPLSLECTVEGTSNPNLYWYRQAAGRGLQLLFYSVGIGQISSEVPQNLSASRPQDRQFILSSKKLLLSDSGFYLCAWRRGTGATIISYNSPLHFGNGTRLTVT.

This clone was counted ten times or more. This chain joins TRBV19 and TRBJ1-5, with D unresolved. The CDR3 consists of 12 residues. V was shortened by 3 bases and J by 6 bases, with 6 bases between the two germline ends. Germline CDR1 is LNHDA and CDR2 is SQIVND (reference sequence). CDR3 sequence reads: CASSILGQPQHF. In DNA form, the CDR3 reads TGTGCCAGTAGTATTCTCGGTCAGCCCCAGCATTTT. The whole variable domain, remainder taken from reference TRBV19 and TRBJ1-5, is DGGITQSPKYLFRKEGQNVTLSCEQNLNHDAMYWYRQDPGQGLRLIYYSQIVNDFQKGDIAEGYSVSREKKESFPLTVTSAQKNPTAFYLCASSILGQPQHFGDGTRLSIL.

This chain links TRBV5-6 with TRBJ2-5, with TRBD1 identical over 9 bases. Losses at the gene ends were 4 bases for V and 6 bases for J; bases not matched to a gene: 7. Germline V lookup: CDR1 SGHDT, CDR2 YYEEEE. This CDR3 has 14 residues. For the CDR3, the DNA is TGTGCCAGCAGCACCGGACAGGGGCGGAAGACCCAGTACTTC. Its protein is CASSTGQGRKTQYF.

The CDR3 sequence: CASSLGTGTDTQYF. The CDR3 DNA is TGTGCCAGCTCACTGGGGACAGGCACAGATACGCAGTATTTT. The chain has TRBV18 and TRBJ2-3; TRBD1 matches 7 bases. The V gene's germline CDR1 is KGHSH and CDR2 LQKENI. V shed 4 bases and J 1 base; nucleotides not matched to a gene: 2. The CDR3 has 14 amino acids. Based on the CDR3 plus reference TRBV18 and TRBJ2-3, the full variable domain is NAGVMQNPRHLVRRRGQEARLRCSPMKGHSHVYWYRQLPEEGLKFMVYLQKENIIDESGMPKERFSAEFPKEGPSILRIQQVVRGDSAAYFCASSLGTGTDTQYFGPGTRLTVL.

The chain recombines TRBV30 with TRBJ2-1, with a tentative D call TRBD2 (5 bases). V was pared by 2 bases and J by 8 bases, with 7 bases between. This CDR3 spans 11 amino acids. Germline CDR1 is GTSNPN and CDR2 is SVGIG (reference sequence). The CDR3 nucleotides read TGTGCCTGGAGTCAGAGGGATGAGCAGTTCTTC. Its translation: CAWSQRDEQFF. Together with reference TRBV30 and TRBJ2-1, the CDR3 gives the full variable domain: SQTIHQWPATLVQPVGSPLSLECTVEGTSNPNLYWYRQAAGRGLQLLFYSVGIGQISSEVPQNLSASRPQDRQFILSSKKLLLSDSGFYLCAWSQRDEQFFGPGTRLTVL.

This rearrangement joins TRBV6-5 to TRBJ2-7; TRBD1 is a possible D gene (6 bases). The CDR3 is made up of 13 amino acids. Looked up from germline, CDR1 is MNHEY and CDR2 is SVGAGI. V lost 2 bases, J lost 6 bases, and 11 bases lay in between. The CDR3 reads CASSYATGTEQYF. The CDR3 DNA sequence: TGTGCCAGCAGTTACGCGACAGGCACCGAGCAGTACTTC.

This clone was detected once. V usage is TRBV7-9 and J usage is TRBJ1-6, with a tentative D call TRBD1 (5 bases). CDR3 length: 16 amino acids. The germline gives CDR1 SEHNR, CDR2 FQNEAQ (reference sequence). Trimming shortened V by 5 bases and J by 6 bases, and 17 bases separated the two germline ends. The chain's CDR3 is CASSPEGARLNSPLHF. CDR3 DNA sequence: TGTGCCAGCAGCCCGGAAGGGGCCAGGCTTAATTCACCCCTCCACTTT.

Comments on this clone: One end of the junction is discordant with germline, which a read error may explain. V and J are TRBV4-2 and TRBJ2-4, with D tentatively TRBD2 (7 bases). Germline assignment: CDR1 LGHNA and CDR2 YNFKEQ. This CDR3 is built from 15 residues. CDR3 coding DNA: TGTGCCAGCAGCCAAGAATGGGGGGGCAAAAACATTCAGTACTTT. Protein: CASSQEWGGKNIQYF.

V usage is TRBV10-2 and J usage is TRBJ1-4; D not resolved. Germline CDR1 WSHSY, CDR2 SAAADI. V was cut by 3 bases and J by 0 bases, with 5 bases left in between. The CDR3 extends over 14 amino acids. CDR3 sequence reads: CASSETATNEKLFF. The CDR3 nucleotides are TGCGCCAGCAGTGAAACAGCAACTAATGAAAAACTGTTTTTT.

This clone has only one observation. This sequence joins TRBV2 and TRBJ1-3, with D possibly being TRBD1 (6 bases). Per germline, CDR1 SNHLY and CDR2 FYNNEI. This CDR3 is 14 amino acids long. Trimming stripped 6 bases from V and 0 bases from J, with 9 bases between. CDR3 bases: TGTGCCAGCAGCGGGACAAACTCTGGAAACACCATATATTTT. This encodes CASSGTNSGNTIYF.

V is TRBV7-8 and J is TRBJ2-7; 7 nucleotides agree with TRBD2. The V and J ends lost 4 bases and 3 bases, in that order; junction bases with no gene match: 9. The CDR3 loop spans 15 amino acids. The germline CDR1 and CDR2 sequences are SGHVS and FQNEAQ. CDR3 bases: TGTGCCAGCAGCTCAAAACGGGGGGAGTTCTACGAGCAGTACTTC. This gives the protein CASSSKRGEFYEQYF.

The V call is TRBV3-1 (or the pseudogene TRBV3-2), the J call TRBJ1-2; D unresolved. Deletions cut 4 bases from V and 3 bases from J, with 9 bases between. In germline, CDR1 is LGHDT, CDR2 YNNKEL (reference sequence). This CDR3 contains 13 residues. The CDR3 reads CASSRLRDYGYTF. Here the CDR3 DNA reads TGTGCCAGCAGCCGACTTCGGGACTATGGCTACACCTTC.

The chain uses TRBV7-3 and TRBJ2-1; TRBD2 aligns across 16 bases. Germline CDR1 is SGHTA and CDR2 is FQGTGA. The CDR3 is 16 amino acids. The V segment lost 5 bases and the J segment 7 bases; nucleotides outside the gene matches: 5. CDR3 in DNA: TGTGCCAGCAGCAAGACGGGACTAGCGGGAGGGAATGAGCAGTTCTTC. Protein sequence: CASSKTGLAGGNEQFF.

The table lists this clone with a count of one. The chain has TRBV30 and TRBJ2-7; TRBD1 aligns across 9 bases. Germline V CDR1 and CDR2: GTSNPN, SVGIG (reference sequence). The CDR3 loop spans 12 amino acids. Germline trimming cut 1 base from V and 6 bases from J; bases unmatched to any gene: 1. The CDR3: CAWSATGGEQYF. DNA for the CDR3: TGTGCCTGGAGTGCGACAGGGGGCGAGCAGTACTTC.

This rearrangement joins TRBV7-2 to TRBJ2-7; D is unclear. The CDR3 has 16 residues. The V end was cut by 1 base, the J end by 0 bases, with 13 bases between. CDR1 and CDR2 (germline): SGHTA, FQGNSA. This CDR3 reads CASSLEVQAYSYEQYF. DNA of the CDR3: TGTGCCAGCAGCTTAGAGGTCCAGGCCTACTCCTACGAGCAGTACTTC.